Listed below are T cell receptor beta chains from one sample, sequenced in a study of T cell responses to AZD1222 COVID-19 vaccine. Clones were sequenced by immunoSEQ multiplex PCR, and TCRdb holds only the in-frame ones, with some missing. The sample yields about 92,000 clones, approximately 91% seen once. Sequenced here: peripheral blood, sampled on day 0 of AZD1222 vaccination. These receptors were taken from an adult in good health. Both conserved end residues are part of each CDR3. Each record gives: D gene, V gene, J gene, clone size, CDR3 protein, CDR3 DNA. A D gene is named only where the DNA matches it firmly. Clone size appears in some rows only: once, few, many, or a class for an expanded clone.

NA	TRBV19	TRBJ1-1	NA	CASRDLNTEAFF	TGTGCCAGTAGGGACCTGAACACTGAAGCTTTCTTT
TRBD2	TRBV7-9	TRBJ2-1	once	CASSLQSGGINEQFF	TGTGCCAGCAGCTTACAAAGCGGGGGAATCAATGAGCAGTTCTTC
NA	TRBV11-3	TRBJ2-5	NA	CASSPRGGTETQYF	TGTGCCAGCAGCCCTAGAGGGGGGACGGAGACCCAGTACTTC
NA	TRBV10-3	TRBJ2-7	NA	CAISDARTGASAEQYF	TGTGCCATCAGTGACGCCCGCACCGGGGCCTCAGCCGAGCAGTACTTC
TRBD1	TRBV6-2/TRBV6-3	TRBJ1-1	NA	CASSARQGNTEAFF	TGTGCCAGCAGTGCCAGACAGGGTAACACTGAAGCTTTCTTT
NA	TRBV25-1	TRBJ2-1	NA	CASSSPAYNEQFF	TGTGCCAGCAGCTCTCCGGCCTACAATGAGCAGTTCTTC
NA	TRBV5-1	TRBJ1-1	NA	CASSYRGAAEAFF	TGCGCCAGCAGCTATCGGGGTGCGGCTGAAGCTTTCTTT
NA	TRBV7-2	TRBJ1-5	NA	CASSFGGNQPQHF	TGTGCCAGCAGCTTCGGGGGCAATCAGCCCCAGCATTTT
NA	TRBV12-3/TRBV12-4	TRBJ1-2	NA	CASSFQRGYTF	TGTGCCAGCAGTTTTCAGAGAGGCTACACCTTC
TRBD1	TRBV19	TRBJ1-2	NA	CASSIGQARYGYTF	TGTGCCAGTAGTATTGGACAGGCACGCTATGGCTACACCTTC
NA	TRBV6-5	TRBJ1-2	NA	CASSYSTGYGYTF	TGTGCCAGCAGTTACTCGACGGGATATGGCTACACCTTC
NA	TRBV6-6	TRBJ2-7	NA	CASSYSWDLAEQYF	TGTGCCAGCAGTTACTCCTGGGACCTGGCCGAGCAGTACTTC
NA	TRBV3-1/TRBV3-2	TRBJ2-3	NA	CASSLTDTQYF	TGTGCCAGCAGCCTCACAGATACGCAGTATTTT
NA	TRBV19	TRBJ1-2	NA	CASSIDEEAVRTNYGYTF	TGTGCCAGTAGTATAGACGAAGAGGCGGTGCGGACTAACTATGGCTACACCTTC
TRBD1	TRBV4-1	TRBJ2-4	NA	CASSQARTGKNIQYF	TGCGCCAGCAGCCAAGCCAGGACAGGGAAAAACATTCAGTACTTC
NA	TRBV5-4	TRBJ2-2	NA	CAKINREWRTGELFF	TGTGCCAAGATAAACAGGGAATGGAGGACCGGGGAGCTGTTTTTT
NA	TRBV6-5	TRBJ1-2	NA	CASSYSGGSGYTF	TGTGCCAGCAGTTACTCGGGGGGTTCCGGCTACACCTTC
NA	TRBV29-1	TRBJ1-2	NA	CSVEDLKDNGYGYTF	TGCAGCGTTGAAGATCTGAAAGATAATGGTTATGGCTACACCTTC
NA	TRBV9	TRBJ2-2	NA	CASSVALGSGNTGELFF	TGTGCCAGCAGCGTAGCCCTCGGTAGCGGGAACACCGGGGAGCTGTTTTTT
TRBD2	TRBV6-2/TRBV6-3	TRBJ2-7	NA	CASSYIEAGSGGEQYF	TGTGCCAGCAGTTATATCGAAGCGGGCTCGGGAGGGGAGCAGTACTTC